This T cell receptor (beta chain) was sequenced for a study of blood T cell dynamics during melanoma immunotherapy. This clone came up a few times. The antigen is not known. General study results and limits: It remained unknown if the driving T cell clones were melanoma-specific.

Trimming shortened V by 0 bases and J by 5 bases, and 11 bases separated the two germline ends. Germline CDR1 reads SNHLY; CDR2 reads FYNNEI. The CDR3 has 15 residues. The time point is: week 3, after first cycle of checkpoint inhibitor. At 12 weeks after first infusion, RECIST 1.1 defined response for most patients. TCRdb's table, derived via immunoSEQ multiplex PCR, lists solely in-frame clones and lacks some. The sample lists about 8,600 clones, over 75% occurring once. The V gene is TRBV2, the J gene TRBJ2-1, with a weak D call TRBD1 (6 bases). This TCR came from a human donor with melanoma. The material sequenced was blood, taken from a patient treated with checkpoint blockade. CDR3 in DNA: TGTGCCAGCAGTGAAGCGCGGACAGACCACAATGAGCAGTTCTTC. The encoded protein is CASSEARTDHNEQFF.